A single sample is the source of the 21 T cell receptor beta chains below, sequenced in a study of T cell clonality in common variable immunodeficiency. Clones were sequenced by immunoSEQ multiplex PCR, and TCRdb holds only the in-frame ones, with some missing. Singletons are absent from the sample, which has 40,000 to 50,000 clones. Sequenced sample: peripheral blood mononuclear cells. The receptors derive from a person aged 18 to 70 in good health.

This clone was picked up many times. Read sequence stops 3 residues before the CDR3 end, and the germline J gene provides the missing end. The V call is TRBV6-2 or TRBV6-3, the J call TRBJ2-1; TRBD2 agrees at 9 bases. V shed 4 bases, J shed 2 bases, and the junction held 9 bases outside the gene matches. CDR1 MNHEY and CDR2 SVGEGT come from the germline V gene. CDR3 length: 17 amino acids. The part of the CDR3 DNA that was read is TGTGCCAGCAGTTCCTCTACTAGCGGGCGGGCCTACAATGAG. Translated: CASSSSTSGRAYNE. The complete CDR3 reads CASSSSTSGRAYNEQFF.

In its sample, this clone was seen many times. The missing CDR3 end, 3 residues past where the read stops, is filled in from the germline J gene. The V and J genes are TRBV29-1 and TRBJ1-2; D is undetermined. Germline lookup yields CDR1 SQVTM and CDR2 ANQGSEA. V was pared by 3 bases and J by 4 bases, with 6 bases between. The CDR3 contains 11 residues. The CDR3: CSVDLAYGYTF. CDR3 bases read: TGCAGCGTTGATCTGGCCTATGGC.

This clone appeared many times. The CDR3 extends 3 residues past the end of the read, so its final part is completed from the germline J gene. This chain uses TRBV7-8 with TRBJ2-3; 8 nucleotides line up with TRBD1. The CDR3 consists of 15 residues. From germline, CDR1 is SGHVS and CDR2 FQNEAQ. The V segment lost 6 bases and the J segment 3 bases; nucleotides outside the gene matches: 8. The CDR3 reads CASRFRQGSTDTQYF. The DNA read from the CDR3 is TGTGCCAGCAGGTTTAGACAGGGGTCAACAGATACG. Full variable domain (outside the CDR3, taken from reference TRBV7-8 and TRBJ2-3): GAGVSQSPRYKVAKRGQDVALRCDPISGHVSLFWYQQALGQGPEFLTYFQNEAQLDKSGLPSDRFFAERPEGSVSTLKIQRTQQEDSAVYLCASRFRQGSTDTQYFGPGTRLTVL.

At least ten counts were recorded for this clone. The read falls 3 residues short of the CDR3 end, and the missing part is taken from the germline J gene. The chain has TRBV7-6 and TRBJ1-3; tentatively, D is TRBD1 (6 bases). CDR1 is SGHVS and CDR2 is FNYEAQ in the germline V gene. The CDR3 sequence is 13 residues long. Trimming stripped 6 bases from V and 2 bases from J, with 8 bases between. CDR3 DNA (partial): TGTGCCAGCAGAGGGGGGGCTGGAAACACC. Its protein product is CASRGGAGNT. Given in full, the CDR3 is CASRGGAGNTIYF. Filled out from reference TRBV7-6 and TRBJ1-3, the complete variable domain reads GAGVSQSPRYKVTKRGQDVALRCDPISGHVSLYWYRQALGQGPEFLTYFNYEAQQDKSGLPNDRFSAERPEGSISTLTIQRTEQRDSAMYRCASRGGAGNTIYFGEGSWLTVV.

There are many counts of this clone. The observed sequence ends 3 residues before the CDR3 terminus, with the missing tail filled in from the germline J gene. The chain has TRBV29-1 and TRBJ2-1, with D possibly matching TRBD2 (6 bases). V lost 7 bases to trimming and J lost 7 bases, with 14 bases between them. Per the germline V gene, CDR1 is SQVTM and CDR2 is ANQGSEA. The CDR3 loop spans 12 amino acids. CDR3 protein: CSGGTGQNEQFF. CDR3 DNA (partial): TGCAGCGGTGGGACTGGGCAAAATGAG.

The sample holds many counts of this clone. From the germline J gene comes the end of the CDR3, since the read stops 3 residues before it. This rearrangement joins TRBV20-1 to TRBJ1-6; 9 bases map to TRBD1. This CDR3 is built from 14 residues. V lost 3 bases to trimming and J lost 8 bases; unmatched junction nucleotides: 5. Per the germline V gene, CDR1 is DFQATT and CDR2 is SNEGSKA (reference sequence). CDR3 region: CSARPGQGYSPLHF. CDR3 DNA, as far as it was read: TGCAGTGCTAGGCCCGGACAGGGGTATTCACCC.

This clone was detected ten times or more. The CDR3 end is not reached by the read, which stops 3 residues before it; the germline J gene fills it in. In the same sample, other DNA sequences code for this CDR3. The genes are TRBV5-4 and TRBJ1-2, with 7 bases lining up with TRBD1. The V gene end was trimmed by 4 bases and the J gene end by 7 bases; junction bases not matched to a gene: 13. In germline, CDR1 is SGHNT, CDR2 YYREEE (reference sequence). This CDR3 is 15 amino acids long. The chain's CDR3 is CASSPPAQGDSGYTF. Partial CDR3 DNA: TGTGCCAGCAGCCCACCCGCGCAGGGGGATTCTGGC.

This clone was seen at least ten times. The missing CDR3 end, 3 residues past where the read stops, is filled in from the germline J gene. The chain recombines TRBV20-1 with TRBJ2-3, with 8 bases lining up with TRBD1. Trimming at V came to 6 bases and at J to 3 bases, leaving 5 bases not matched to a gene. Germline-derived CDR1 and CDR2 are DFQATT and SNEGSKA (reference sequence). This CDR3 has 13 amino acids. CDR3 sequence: CSAPDRVTDTQYF. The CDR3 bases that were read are TGCAGTGCCCCGGACAGGGTGACAGATACG.

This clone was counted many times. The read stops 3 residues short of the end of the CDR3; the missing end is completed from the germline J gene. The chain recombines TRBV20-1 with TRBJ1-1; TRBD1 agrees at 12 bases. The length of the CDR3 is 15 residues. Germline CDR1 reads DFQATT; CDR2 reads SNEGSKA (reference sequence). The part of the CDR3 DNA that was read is TGCAGTGCTAGGGACCCGGGGACAGGGGGCGCCGGG. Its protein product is CSARDPGTGGAG. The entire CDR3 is CSARDPGTGGAGAFF.

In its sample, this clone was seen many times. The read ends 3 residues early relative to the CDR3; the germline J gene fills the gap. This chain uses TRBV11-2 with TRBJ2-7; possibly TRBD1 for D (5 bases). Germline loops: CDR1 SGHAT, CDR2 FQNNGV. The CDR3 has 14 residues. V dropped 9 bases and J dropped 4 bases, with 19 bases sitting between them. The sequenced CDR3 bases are TGTGCCAGTAGTCATGGGGCTTCTCTGTACGAG. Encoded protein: CASSHGASLYE. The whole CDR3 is CASSHGASLYEQYF.

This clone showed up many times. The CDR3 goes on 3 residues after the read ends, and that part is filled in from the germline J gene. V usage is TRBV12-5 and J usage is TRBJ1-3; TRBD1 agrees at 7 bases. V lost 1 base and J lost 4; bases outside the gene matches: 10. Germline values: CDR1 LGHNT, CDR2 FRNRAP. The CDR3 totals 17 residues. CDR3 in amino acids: CASGLAGGSGYGNTIYF. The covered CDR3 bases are TGTGCTAGTGGTTTGGCAGGGGGTTCAGGGTACGGAAACACC. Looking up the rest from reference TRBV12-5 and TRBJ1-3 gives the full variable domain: DARVTQTPRHKVTEMGQEVTMRCQPILGHNTVFWYRQTMMQGLELLAYFRNRAPLDDSGMPKDRFSAEMPDATLATLKIQPSEPRDSAVYFCASGLAGGSGYGNTIYFGEGSWLTVV.

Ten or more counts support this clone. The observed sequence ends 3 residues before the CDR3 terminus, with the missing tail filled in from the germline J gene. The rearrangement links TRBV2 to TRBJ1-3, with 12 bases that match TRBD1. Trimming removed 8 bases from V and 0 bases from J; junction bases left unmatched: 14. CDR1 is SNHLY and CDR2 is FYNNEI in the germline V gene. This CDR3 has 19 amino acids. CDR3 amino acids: CASEGPGQGARDSGNTIYF. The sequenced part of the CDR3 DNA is TGTGCCAGCGAGGGACCGGGACAGGGGGCACGGGACTCTGGAAACACC.

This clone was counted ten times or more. The DNA read from the CDR3 is TGTGCCAGCAGCTTTTCCGGGACAGGGTACGAG. This gives the protein CASSFSGTGYE. The whole CDR3 reads CASSFSGTGYEQYF. The V call is TRBV7-2, the J call TRBJ2-7; 9 bases agree with TRBD1. The read terminates 3 residues before the CDR3 end, so the remaining end is supplied by the germline J gene. This CDR3 region has 14 residues. V trimming: 3 bases; J trimming: 4 bases; junction bases outside the gene matches: 4. Germline CDR1 and CDR2: SGHTA and FQGNSA.

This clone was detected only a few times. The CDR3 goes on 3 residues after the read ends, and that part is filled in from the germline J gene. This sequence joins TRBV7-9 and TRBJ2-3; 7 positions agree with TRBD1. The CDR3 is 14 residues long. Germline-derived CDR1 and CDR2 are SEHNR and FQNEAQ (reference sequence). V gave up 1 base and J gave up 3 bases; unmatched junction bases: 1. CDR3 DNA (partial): TGTGCCAGCAGCTTAGGACAGGGTACAGATACG. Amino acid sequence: CASSLGQGTDT. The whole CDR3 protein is CASSLGQGTDTQYF.

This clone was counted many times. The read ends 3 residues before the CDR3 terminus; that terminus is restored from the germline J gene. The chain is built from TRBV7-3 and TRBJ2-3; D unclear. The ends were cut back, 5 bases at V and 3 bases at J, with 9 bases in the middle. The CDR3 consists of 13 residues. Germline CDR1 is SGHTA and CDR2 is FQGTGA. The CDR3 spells CASSVGGTDTQYF. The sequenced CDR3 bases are TGTGCCAGCAGCGTAGGCGGTACAGATACG.

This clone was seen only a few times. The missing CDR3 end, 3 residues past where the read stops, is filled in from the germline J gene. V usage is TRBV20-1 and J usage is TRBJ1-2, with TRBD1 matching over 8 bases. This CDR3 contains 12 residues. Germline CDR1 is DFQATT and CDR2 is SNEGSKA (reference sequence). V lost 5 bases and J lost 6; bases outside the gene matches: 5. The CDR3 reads CSAAQGANGYTF. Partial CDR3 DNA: TGCAGTGCTGCCCAGGGGGCAAATGGC.

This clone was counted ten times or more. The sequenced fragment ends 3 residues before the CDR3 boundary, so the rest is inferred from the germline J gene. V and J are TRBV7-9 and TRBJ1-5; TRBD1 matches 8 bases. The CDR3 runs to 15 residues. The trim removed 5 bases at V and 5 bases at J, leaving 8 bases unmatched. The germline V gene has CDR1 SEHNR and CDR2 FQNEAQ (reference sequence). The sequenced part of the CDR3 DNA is TGTGCCAGCAGCCCCGGTGGGACAGGAGATCAGCCC. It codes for CASSPGGTGDQP. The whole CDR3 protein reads CASSPGGTGDQPQHF. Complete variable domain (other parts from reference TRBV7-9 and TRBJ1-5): DTGVSQNPRHKITKRGQNVTFRCDPISEHNRLYWYRQTLGQGPEFLTYFQNEAQLEKSRLLSDRFSAERPKGSFSTLEIQRTEQGDSAMYLCASSPGGTGDQPQHFGDGTRLSIL.

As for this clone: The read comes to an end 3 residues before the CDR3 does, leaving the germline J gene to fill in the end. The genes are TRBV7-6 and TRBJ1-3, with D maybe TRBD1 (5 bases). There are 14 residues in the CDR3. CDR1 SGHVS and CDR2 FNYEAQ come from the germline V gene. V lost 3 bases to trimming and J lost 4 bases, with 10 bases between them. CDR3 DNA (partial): TGTGCCAGCAGCTTTAAAGGGGCCGGAAACACC. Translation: CASSFKGAGNT. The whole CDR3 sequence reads CASSFKGAGNTIYF.

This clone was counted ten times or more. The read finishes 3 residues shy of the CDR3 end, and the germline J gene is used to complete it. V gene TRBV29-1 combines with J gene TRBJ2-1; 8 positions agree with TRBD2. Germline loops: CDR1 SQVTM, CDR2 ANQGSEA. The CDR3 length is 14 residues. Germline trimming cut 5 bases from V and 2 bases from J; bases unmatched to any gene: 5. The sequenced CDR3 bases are TGCAGCGTTCGGCGGGAGGAGGCCTACAATGAG. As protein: CSVRREEAYNE. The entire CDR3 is CSVRREEAYNEQFF.

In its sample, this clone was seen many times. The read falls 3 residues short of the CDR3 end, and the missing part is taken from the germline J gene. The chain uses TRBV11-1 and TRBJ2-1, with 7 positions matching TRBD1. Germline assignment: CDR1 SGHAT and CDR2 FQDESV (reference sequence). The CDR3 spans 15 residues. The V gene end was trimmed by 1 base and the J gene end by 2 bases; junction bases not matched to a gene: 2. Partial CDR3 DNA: TGTGCCAGCAGCTTAGAGGGGGCCCCCTACAATGAG. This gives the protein CASSLEGAPYNE. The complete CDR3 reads CASSLEGAPYNEQFF. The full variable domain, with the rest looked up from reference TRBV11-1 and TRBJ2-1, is EAEVAQSPRYKITEKSQAVAFWCDPISGHATLYWYRQILGQGPELLVQFQDESVVDDSQLPKDRFSAERLKGVDSTLKIQPAELGDSAMYLCASSLEGAPYNEQFFGPGTRLTVL.

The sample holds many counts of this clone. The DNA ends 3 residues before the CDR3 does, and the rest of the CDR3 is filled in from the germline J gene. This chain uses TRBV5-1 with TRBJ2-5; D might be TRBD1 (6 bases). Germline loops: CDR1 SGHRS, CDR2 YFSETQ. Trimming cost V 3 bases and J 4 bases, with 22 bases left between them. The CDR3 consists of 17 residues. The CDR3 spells CASSSTMAPQGRETQYF. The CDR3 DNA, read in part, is TGCGCCAGCAGCTCCACGATGGCTCCCCAGGGGAGAGAGACC. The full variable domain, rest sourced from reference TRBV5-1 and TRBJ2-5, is KAGVTQTPRYLIKTRGQQVTLSCSPISGHRSVSWYQQTPGQGLQFLFEYFSETQRNKGNFPGRFSGRQFSNSRSEMNVSTLELGDSALYLCASSSTMAPQGRETQYFGPGTRLLVL.